This T cell receptor (beta chain) was found in a study of cytomegalovirus exposure and HLA in healthy donors. On this clone itself: What it binds is not known.

The CDR3 extends over 16 amino acids. Study conclusions and caveats: In a later analysis, first-cohort TCR clusters were found to tend to co-occur in the roughly 120 validation repertoires. The study recorded 150 to 200 TCR beta chains that were cytomegalovirus-associated.

Method: immunoSEQ multiplex PCR; TCRdb's copy keeps in-frame clones and lacks some. The data hold around 150,000 clones, with about nine tenths observed a single time. The chain employs TRBV21-1 and TRBJ2-3; the table's D gene call, TRBD2, was not cross checked with the DNA. TRBV21-1 is a known pseudogene. The sequencing sample was made of PBMCs. The clonotype originates from a man between 18 and 29 years old in good health and CMV-seropositive. The CDR3 nucleotides are TGTGCCAGCACCTCGCAACTAGCGGGAAATCAAGATACGCAGTATTTT. Residues: CASTSQLAGNQDTQYF.